The TCR beta chain under discussion was sequenced for a study of CD8 T cells in Susac syndrome. After extraction with the RNeasy kit, roughly 0.5 to 1 ug of the RNA was reverse transcribed using random hexamers. TCRdb recomputed calls from the immunoSEQ multiplex PCR reads with MiXCR, one row per CDR3 protein. Of some 400,000 distinct CDR3 sequences detected, more than 80% appear once; the ten largest clones hold around 0.12%. CDR3 length: 13 residues. Trimming stripped 5 bases from V and 4 bases from J, with 11 bases between. In blood CD8+ and CD4+ T cells, TCR beta underwent sequencing. This receptor was obtained from a human donor with multiple sclerosis. Sequenced material: CD8+ T cells from PBMCs. The chain is built from TRBV12-3 or TRBV12-4 and TRBJ1-2; D is ambiguous. The CDR3 spells CASSLSRTYGYTF. The CDR3 nucleotides are TGTGCCAGCAGTCTCTCAAGGACCTATGGCTACACCTTC.